Presented here are 6 T cell receptor beta chains from one specimen sequenced in a study of cytomegalovirus exposure and HLA in healthy donors. The PCR made use of 60 Vbeta and 13 Jbeta primers. The protocol was immunoSEQ multiplex PCR, while the TCRdb copy is restricted to in-frame clones and leaves out a portion. The sample consists of some 100,000 clones, more than 75% of them appearing once. The sample consisted of PBMCs. The origin of the receptors is a woman between 50 and 59 years old in good health and CMV-seropositive.

CDR3 coding DNA: TGTGCCAGCAGCTTTTTTGGGGGGGGACAGAACACTGAAGCTTTCTTT. Protein: CASSFFGGGQNTEAFF. The V gene is TRBV5-6, the J gene TRBJ1-1; D might be TRBD1 (6 bases). The CDR3 is 16 amino acids. Germline loops: CDR1 SGHDT, CDR2 YYEEEE. Trimming pared 2 bases from V and 1 base from J, leaving 15 bases between.

The J gene is TRBJ2-1, the V gene TRBV30; tentatively, D is TRBD1 (6 bases). Trimming removed 2 bases at V and 5 bases at J, with 13 bases between. Per the germline V gene, CDR1 is GTSNPN and CDR2 is SVGIG (reference sequence). This CDR3 region has 14 residues. CDR3: CAWSPGAGNNEQFF. CDR3 DNA: TGTGCCTGGAGTCCAGGGGCGGGCAACAATGAGCAGTTCTTC.

The CDR3 DNA sequence: TGCGCCAGCAGCTTGAGGCGACTAGCGGATACAGATACGCAGTATTTT. Its translation: CASSLRRLADTDTQYF. This rearrangement joins TRBV5-1 to TRBJ2-3; 9 bases line up with TRBD2. CDR1 SGHRS and CDR2 YFSETQ come from the germline V gene. The CDR3 totals 16 residues. V shed 1 base and J 3 bases; nucleotides not matched to a gene: 6.

In its sample, this clone is medium-sized (0.01 to 0.1%). This rearrangement joins TRBV29-1 to TRBJ1-1; 9 bases line up with TRBD1. V lost 3 bases, J lost 0 bases, and 8 bases stayed unmatched. Germline-derived CDR1 and CDR2 are SQVTM and ANQGSEA. The CDR3 runs to 16 residues. CDR3 sequence (DNA): TGCAGCGTTGATGGGGAACAGGGGGCGGTGAACACTGAAGCTTTCTTT. It codes for CSVDGEQGAVNTEAFF.

The chain employs TRBV6-4 and TRBJ2-7; a possible D gene is TRBD1 (7 bases). Germline values: CDR1 MRHNA, CDR2 SNTAGT. CDR3 length: 15 residues. V gave up 3 bases and J gave up 0 bases, with 12 bases separating them. CDR3 DNA sequence: TGTGCCAGCAGTGAAGGGCAGGGGGGCTCCTACGAGCAGTACTTC. Amino acid sequence: CASSEGQGGSYEQYF.

The chain is built from TRBV2 and TRBJ2-1; 10 bases are shared with TRBD2. Germline V gene sequence: CDR1 SNHLY, CDR2 FYNNEI. Trimming at V came to 7 bases and at J to 8 bases, leaving 11 bases not matched to a gene. The CDR3 totals 15 residues. For the CDR3, the DNA is TGTGCCAGCAAGCGGGGGGGCGTGGTGTGGGATGAGCAGTTCTTC. Protein sequence: CASKRGGVVWDEQFF.